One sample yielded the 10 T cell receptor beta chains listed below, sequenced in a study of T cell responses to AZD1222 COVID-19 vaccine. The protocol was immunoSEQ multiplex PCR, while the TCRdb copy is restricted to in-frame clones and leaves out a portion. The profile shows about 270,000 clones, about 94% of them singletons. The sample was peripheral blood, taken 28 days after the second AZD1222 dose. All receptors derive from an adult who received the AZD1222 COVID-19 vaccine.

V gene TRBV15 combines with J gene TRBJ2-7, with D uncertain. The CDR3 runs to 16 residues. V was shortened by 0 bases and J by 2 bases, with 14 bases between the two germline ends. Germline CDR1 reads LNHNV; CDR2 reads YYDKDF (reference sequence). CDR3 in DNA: TGTGCCACCAGCAGAGAGAGGCAGTACGGTGCCTACGAGCAGTACTTC. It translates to CATSRERQYGAYEQYF.

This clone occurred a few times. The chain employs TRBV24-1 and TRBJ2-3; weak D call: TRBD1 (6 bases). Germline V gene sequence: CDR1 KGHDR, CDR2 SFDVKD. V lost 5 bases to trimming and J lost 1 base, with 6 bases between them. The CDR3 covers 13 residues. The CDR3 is CATSGQGTDTQYF. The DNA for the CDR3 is TGTGCCACCAGTGGACAGGGCACAGATACGCAGTATTTT.

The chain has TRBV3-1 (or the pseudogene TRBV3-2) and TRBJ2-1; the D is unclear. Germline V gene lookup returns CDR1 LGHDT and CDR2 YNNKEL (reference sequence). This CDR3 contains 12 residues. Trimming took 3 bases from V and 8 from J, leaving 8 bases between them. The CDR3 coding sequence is TGTGCCAGCAGCCAGCCGTACCATGAGCAGTTCTTC. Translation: CASSQPYHEQFF.

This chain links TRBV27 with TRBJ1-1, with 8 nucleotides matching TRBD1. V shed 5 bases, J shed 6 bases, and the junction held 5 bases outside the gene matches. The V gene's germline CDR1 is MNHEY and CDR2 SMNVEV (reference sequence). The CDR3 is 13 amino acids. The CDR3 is CASSPSGGSEAFF. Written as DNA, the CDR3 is TGTGCCAGCAGTCCGTCAGGGGGCTCTGAAGCTTTCTTT.

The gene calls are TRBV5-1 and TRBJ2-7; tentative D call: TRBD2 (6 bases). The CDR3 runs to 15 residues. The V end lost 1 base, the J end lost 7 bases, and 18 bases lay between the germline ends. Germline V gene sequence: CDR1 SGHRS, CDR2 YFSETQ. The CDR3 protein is CASSLRRGVWGEQYF. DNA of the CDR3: TGCGCCAGCAGCTTGAGGCGGGGAGTTTGGGGAGAGCAGTACTTC.

The CDR3 loop reads CASSQVSLAGETQYF. The CDR3 nucleotides read TGTGCCAGCAGCCAAGTGTCACTAGCGGGGGAGACCCAGTACTTC. J is TRBJ2-5 and V is TRBV3-1 (or the pseudogene TRBV3-2); 10 bases line up with TRBD2. Germline-derived CDR1 and CDR2 are LGHDT and YNNKEL (reference sequence). With 1 base clipped from V and 5 bases from J, the junction kept 4 bases outside the gene matches. This CDR3 spans 15 amino acids.

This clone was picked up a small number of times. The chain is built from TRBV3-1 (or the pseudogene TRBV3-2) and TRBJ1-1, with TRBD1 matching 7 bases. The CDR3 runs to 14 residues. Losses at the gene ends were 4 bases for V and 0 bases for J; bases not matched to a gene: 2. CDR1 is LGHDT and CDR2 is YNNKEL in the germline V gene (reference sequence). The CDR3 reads CASSPRGMNTEAFF. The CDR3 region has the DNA TGTGCCAGCAGCCCCAGGGGGATGAACACTGAAGCTTTCTTT.

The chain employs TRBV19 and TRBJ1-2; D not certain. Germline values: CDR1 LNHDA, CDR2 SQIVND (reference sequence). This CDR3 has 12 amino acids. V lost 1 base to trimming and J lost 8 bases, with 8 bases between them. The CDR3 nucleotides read TGTGCCAGTAGTATAGGGTCCCGAGGCTACACCTTC. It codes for CASSIGSRGYTF.

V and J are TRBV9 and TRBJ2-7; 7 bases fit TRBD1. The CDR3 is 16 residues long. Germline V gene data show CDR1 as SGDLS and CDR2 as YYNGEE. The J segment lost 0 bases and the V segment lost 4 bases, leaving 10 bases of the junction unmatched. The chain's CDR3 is CASSSSPQGSSYEQYF. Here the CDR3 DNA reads TGTGCCAGCAGCAGTAGTCCACAGGGGTCCTCCTACGAGCAGTACTTC.

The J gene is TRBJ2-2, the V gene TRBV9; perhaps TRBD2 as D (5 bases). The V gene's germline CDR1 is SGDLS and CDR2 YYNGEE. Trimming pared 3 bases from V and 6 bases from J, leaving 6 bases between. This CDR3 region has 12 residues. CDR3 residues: CASSELAGELFF. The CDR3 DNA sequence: TGTGCCAGCAGCGAACTAGCCGGGGAGCTGTTTTTT.